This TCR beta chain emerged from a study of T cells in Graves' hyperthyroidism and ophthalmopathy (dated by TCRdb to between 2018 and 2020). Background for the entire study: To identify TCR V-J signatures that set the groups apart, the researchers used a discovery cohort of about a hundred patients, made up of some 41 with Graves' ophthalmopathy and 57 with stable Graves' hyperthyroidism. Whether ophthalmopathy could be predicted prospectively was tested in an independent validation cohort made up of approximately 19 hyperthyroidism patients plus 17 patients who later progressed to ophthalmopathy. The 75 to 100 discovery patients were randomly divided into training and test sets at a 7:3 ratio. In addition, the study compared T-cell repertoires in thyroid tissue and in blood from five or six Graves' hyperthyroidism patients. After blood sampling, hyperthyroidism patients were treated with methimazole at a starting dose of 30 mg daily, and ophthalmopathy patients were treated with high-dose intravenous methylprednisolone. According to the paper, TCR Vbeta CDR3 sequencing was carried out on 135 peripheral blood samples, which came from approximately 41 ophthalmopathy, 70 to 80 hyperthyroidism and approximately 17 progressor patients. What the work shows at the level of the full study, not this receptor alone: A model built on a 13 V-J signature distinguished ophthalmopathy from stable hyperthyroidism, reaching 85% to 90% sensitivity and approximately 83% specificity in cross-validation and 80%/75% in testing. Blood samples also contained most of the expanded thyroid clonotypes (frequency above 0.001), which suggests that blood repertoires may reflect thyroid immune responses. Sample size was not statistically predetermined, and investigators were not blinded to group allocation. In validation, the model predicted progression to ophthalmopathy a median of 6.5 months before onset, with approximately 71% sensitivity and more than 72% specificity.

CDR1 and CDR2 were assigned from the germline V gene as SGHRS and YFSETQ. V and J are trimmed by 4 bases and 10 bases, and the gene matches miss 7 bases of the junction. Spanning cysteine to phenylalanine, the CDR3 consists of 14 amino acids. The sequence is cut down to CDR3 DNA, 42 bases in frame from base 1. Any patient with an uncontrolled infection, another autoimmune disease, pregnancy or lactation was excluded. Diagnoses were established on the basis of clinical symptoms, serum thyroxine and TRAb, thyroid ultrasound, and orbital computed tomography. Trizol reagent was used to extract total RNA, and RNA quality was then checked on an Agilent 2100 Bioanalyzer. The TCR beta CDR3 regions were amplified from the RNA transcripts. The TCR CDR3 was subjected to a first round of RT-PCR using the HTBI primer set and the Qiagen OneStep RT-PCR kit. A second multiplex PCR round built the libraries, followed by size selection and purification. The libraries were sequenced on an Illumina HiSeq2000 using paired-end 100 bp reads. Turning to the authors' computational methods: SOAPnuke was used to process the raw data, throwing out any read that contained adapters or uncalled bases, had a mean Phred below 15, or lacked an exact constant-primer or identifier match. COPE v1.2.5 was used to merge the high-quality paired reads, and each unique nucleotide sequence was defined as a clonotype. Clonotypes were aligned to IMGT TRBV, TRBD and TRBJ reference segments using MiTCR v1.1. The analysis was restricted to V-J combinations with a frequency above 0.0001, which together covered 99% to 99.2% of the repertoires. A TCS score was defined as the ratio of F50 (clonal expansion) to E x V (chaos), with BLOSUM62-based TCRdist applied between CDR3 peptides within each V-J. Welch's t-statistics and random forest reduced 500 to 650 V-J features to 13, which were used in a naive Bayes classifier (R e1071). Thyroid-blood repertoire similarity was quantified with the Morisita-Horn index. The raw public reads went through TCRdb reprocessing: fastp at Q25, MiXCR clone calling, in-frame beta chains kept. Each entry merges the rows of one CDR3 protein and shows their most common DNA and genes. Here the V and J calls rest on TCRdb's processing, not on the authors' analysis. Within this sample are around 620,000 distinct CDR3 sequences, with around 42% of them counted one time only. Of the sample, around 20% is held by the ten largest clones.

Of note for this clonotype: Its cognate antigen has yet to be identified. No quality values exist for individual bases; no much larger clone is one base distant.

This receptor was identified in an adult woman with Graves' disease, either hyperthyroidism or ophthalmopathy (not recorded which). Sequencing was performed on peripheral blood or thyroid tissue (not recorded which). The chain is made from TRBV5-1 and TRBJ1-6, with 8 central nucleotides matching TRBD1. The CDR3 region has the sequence CASSARQGLSPLHF. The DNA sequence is TGCGCCAGCAGCGCAAGACAGGGGTTGTCACCCCTCCACTTT.